These 3 T cell receptor beta chains share one sample of origin, sequenced in a study of blood T cell repertoires in COVID-19. TCRdb's copy holds only in-frame clones and misses some; the assay was immunoSEQ multiplex PCR. The sample lists 310,000 or so clones, around 91% occurring once. The sequenced material came from PBMCs or T cells enriched from blood (not recorded which). These receptors originate from a woman in her late teens or twenties with acute COVID-19.

In its sample, this clone was seen a few times. This sequence joins TRBV11-2 and TRBJ2-1; a weak D match, TRBD2 (6 bases). V was cut by 4 bases and J by 5 bases, with 15 bases left in between. The germline CDR1 and CDR2 sequences are SGHAT and FQNNGV. The CDR3 covers 15 residues. The CDR3 here is CASSWGSGPHNEQFF. The CDR3 DNA reads TGTGCCAGCAGCTGGGGGAGCGGGCCACACAATGAGCAGTTCTTC. The variable domain in full, with the rest retrieved from reference TRBV11-2 and TRBJ2-1, is EAGVAQSPRYKIIEKRQSVAFWCNPISGHATLYWYQQILGQGPKLLIQFQNNGVVDDSQLPKDRFSAERLKGVDSTLKIQPAKLEDSAVYLCASSWGSGPHNEQFFGPGTRLTVL.

This chain uses TRBV11-2 with TRBJ2-4; 8 bases match TRBD1. V shed 1 base and J 4 bases; nucleotides not matched to a gene: 6. This CDR3 has 16 residues. The germline gives CDR1 SGHAT, CDR2 FQNNGV. Written as DNA, the CDR3 is TGTGCCAGCAGCTTAGTGGCAGGGGGCGGGAAAAACATTCAGTACTTC. This codes for CASSLVAGGGKNIQYF.

V is TRBV18 and J is TRBJ2-5; 13 bases line up with TRBD2. Germline V lookup: CDR1 KGHSH, CDR2 LQKENI. The V gene end was trimmed by 4 bases and the J gene end by 3 bases; junction bases not matched to a gene: 5. CDR3 length: 16 residues. In DNA form, the CDR3 reads TGTGCCAGCTCACAGACTAGCGGGAGGACTAAAGAGACCCAGTACTTC. This translates into CASSQTSGRTKETQYF.